Below are 16 T cell receptor beta chains sequenced from a single sample in a study of cytotoxic CD8 clonotypes in ibrutinib-treated CLL. Clones were sequenced by immunoSEQ multiplex PCR, and TCRdb holds only the in-frame ones, with some missing. The sample lists 250,000 or so clones; around 70% were seen once. The sample here was PBMCs, taken after 24 months of ibrutinib treatment. Receptors originate from a human donor with chronic lymphocytic leukemia.

The V gene is TRBV9, the J gene TRBJ1-2; TRBD1 might be the D (6 bases). Germline CDR1 SGDLS, CDR2 YYNGEE. Trimming pared 4 bases from V and 8 bases from J, leaving 15 bases between. The CDR3 covers 13 residues. CDR3 region: CASSPRTDRGYTF. Here the CDR3 DNA reads TGTGCCAGCAGCCCCCGGACAGACCGGGGCTACACCTTC.

This chain connects TRBV27 to TRBJ2-5; D is ambiguous. The germline gives CDR1 MNHEY, CDR2 SMNVEV (reference sequence). This CDR3 has 13 amino acids. Trimming cost V 5 bases and J 5 bases, with 12 bases left between them. The CDR3 reads CASSLDSRETQYF. In nucleotides, the CDR3 is TGTGCCAGCAGTCTAGACTCGCGGGAGACCCAGTACTTC.

This chain uses TRBV5-1 with TRBJ2-7; TRBD2 is a possible D gene (5 bases). The germline V and J ends were trimmed by 4 bases and 3 bases, with 14 bases remaining between them. The CDR3 sequence is 14 residues long. CDR1 is SGHRS, CDR2 YFSETQ, per germline. The CDR3 DNA sequence: TGCGCCAGCAGCGAGGCGGGTACCGACTACGAGCAGTACTTC. Protein: CASSEAGTDYEQYF.

V is TRBV9 and J is TRBJ1-1; D unresolved. Deletions cut 2 bases from V and 7 bases from J, with 12 bases between. The CDR3 consists of 13 residues. In germline, CDR1 is SGDLS, CDR2 YYNGEE. The DNA of the CDR3 is TGTGCCAGCAGCGTCTTGAGGGATAGTGAAGCTTTCTTT. Encoded protein: CASSVLRDSEAFF.

The rearrangement uses TRBV5-6 and TRBJ1-3; D is possibly TRBD1 (5 bases). There are 14 residues in the CDR3. CDR1 is SGHDT and CDR2 is YYEEEE in the germline V gene. V gave up 1 base and J gave up 2 bases, with 7 bases separating them. The CDR3 loop is CASSLKGAGNTIYF. CDR3 DNA: TGTGCCAGCAGCTTGAAAGGGGCTGGAAACACCATATATTTT.

This chain uses TRBV5-1 with TRBJ2-3; 8 nucleotides agree with TRBD2. This CDR3 is built from 18 residues. V shed 4 bases, J shed 1 base, and the junction held 14 bases outside the gene matches. Germline V gene sequence: CDR1 SGHRS, CDR2 YFSETQ. The DNA of the CDR3 is TGCGCCAGCAGCCCCACCACTGGCGGGAGGTCGGGCACAGATACGCAGTATTTT. Translation: CASSPTTGGRSGTDTQYF. Full variable domain (missing parts from reference TRBV5-1 and TRBJ2-3): KAGVTQTPRYLIKTRGQQVTLSCSPISGHRSVSWYQQTPGQGLQFLFEYFSETQRNKGNFPGRFSGRQFSNSRSEMNVSTLELGDSALYLCASSPTTGGRSGTDTQYFGPGTRLTVL.

This chain connects TRBV7-9 to TRBJ1-1, with 7 bases fitting TRBD1. Germline assignment: CDR1 SEHNR and CDR2 FQNEAQ (reference sequence). V trimming: 5 bases; J trimming: 4 bases; junction bases outside the gene matches: 7. The CDR3 is made up of 14 amino acids. CDR3 loop: CASSKTGIGTEAFF. In DNA, the CDR3 is TGTGCCAGCAGCAAGACAGGGATCGGCACTGAAGCTTTCTTT.

This clone occurred a few times. The CDR3 protein is CASSLWDTVDEQYF. The CDR3 DNA is TGTGCCAGTAGTCTCTGGGACACCGTGGACGAGCAGTACTTC. This chain links TRBV19 with TRBJ2-7; weak D call: TRBD1 (6 bases). This CDR3 has 14 residues. CDR1 and CDR2 (germline): LNHDA, SQIVND (reference sequence). Trimming left V 5 bases short and J 5 bases short, with 16 bases between.

Only one count was recorded for this clone. The chain uses TRBV6-5 and TRBJ2-3; D might be TRBD1 (5 bases). Germline CDR1 reads MNHEY; CDR2 reads SVGAGI. The CDR3 extends over 16 amino acids. Trimming stripped 0 bases from V and 1 base from J, with 11 bases between. The DNA of the CDR3 is TGTGCCAGCAGTTACTCGACAGACTTAGGCACAGATACGCAGTATTTT. Translating gives CASSYSTDLGTDTQYF.

The J gene is TRBJ2-1, the V gene TRBV6-5, with D possibly being TRBD2 (6 bases). From germline, CDR1 is MNHEY and CDR2 SVGAGI. The V gene lost 0 bases and the J gene lost 6 bases, with 9 bases spanning the gap. The CDR3 covers 14 residues. The CDR3 bases are TGTGCCAGCAGTTACTCGGGGGGTCCCAATGAGCAGTTCTTC. This encodes CASSYSGGPNEQFF.

This clone was detected a few times. The chain employs TRBV6-4 and TRBJ2-3; 11 positions agree with TRBD2. Germline CDR1 reads MRHNA; CDR2 reads SNTAGT. V trimming: 5 bases; J trimming: 3 bases; junction bases outside the gene matches: 4. The CDR3 spans 15 residues. The CDR3 nucleotides are TGTGCCAGCAGTCTAGCGGGAGGACATACAGATACGCAGTATTTT. It translates to CASSLAGGHTDTQYF.

This clone was counted only a few times. V usage is TRBV19 and J usage is TRBJ2-7; possibly TRBD1 for D (6 bases). Germline lookup yields CDR1 LNHDA and CDR2 SQIVND (reference sequence). With 3 bases removed from V and 4 bases from J, the gap between germline ends came to 13 bases. The CDR3 contains 14 residues. The CDR3 coding sequence is TGTGCCAGTAGTATTACAGGGAATGGTTACGAGCAGTACTTC. This codes for CASSITGNGYEQYF.

V usage is TRBV5-4 and J usage is TRBJ2-5; 11 bases match TRBD2. The germline V gene has CDR1 SGHNT and CDR2 YYREEE (reference sequence). The V gene end was trimmed by 4 bases and the J gene end by 4 bases; junction bases not matched to a gene: 9. The CDR3 is made up of 16 amino acids. DNA for the CDR3: TGTGCCAGCAGCGGACTGACTAGCGGGAAGGGAGAGACCCAGTACTTC. It codes for CASSGLTSGKGETQYF.

The rearrangement joins TRBV28 to TRBJ1-5; a weak D match, TRBD1 (5 bases). The germline V gene encodes CDR1 MDHEN and CDR2 SYDVKM. The CDR3 loop spans 14 amino acids. V gave up 5 bases and J gave up 5 bases, with 13 bases separating them. CDR3 sequence: CASSPGQGDQPQHF. In DNA, the CDR3 is TGTGCCAGCAGTCCTGGGCAGGGTGATCAGCCCCAGCATTTT.

The gene calls are TRBV2 and TRBJ2-5; 12 bases line up with TRBD1. Germline lookup yields CDR1 SNHLY and CDR2 FYNNEI. V dropped 7 bases and J dropped 3; count of bases not matched to a gene: 6. The CDR3 runs 15 residues. The chain's CDR3 is CASKGTGGAEETQYF. The CDR3, as DNA: TGTGCCAGCAAAGGGACAGGGGGCGCGGAAGAGACCCAGTACTTC.

The table lists this clone with a few counts. The chain employs TRBV5-1 and TRBJ2-7, with a weak D call TRBD1 (5 bases). V lost 0 bases to trimming and J lost 0 bases, with 10 bases between them. Germline V gives CDR1 SGHRS, CDR2 YFSETQ. This CDR3 region has 15 residues. CDR3 amino acids: CASSLVFDSSYEQYF. The CDR3 DNA follows: TGCGCCAGCAGCTTGGTATTTGACAGCTCCTACGAGCAGTACTTC.